These 25 T cell receptor beta chains came from one sample sequenced in a study of monozygotic twins with inflammatory bowel disease. TCRdb reprocessed the 5' RACE reads; each CDR3 protein has one entry and no DNA is given. This listing includes approximately 400,000 distinct CDR3 sequences. The sample was blood. The receptors derive from a human donor with ulcerative colitis or Crohn's disease, or a healthy co-twin of an affected twin (not recorded which).

The chain joins TRBV6-6 to TRBJ1-1; TCRdb selects TRBD1, and the lack of DNA leaves this call unchecked. The germline CDR1 and CDR2 sequences are MNHNY and SVGAGI (reference sequence). The CDR3 consists of 13 residues. Here the CDR3 reads CASRQGHITEAFF.

The CDR3 loop is CSVVSGNTIYF. The chain recombines TRBV29-1 with TRBJ1-3. This CDR3 has 11 amino acids. Germline V gene sequence: CDR1 SQVTM, CDR2 ANQGSEA. Looking up the rest from reference TRBV29-1 and TRBJ1-3 gives the full variable domain: SAVISQKPSRDICQRGTSLTIQCQVDSQVTMMFWYRQQPGQSLTLIATANQGSEATYESGFVIDKFPISRPNLTFSTLTVSNMSPEDSSIYLCSVVSGNTIYFGEGSWLTVV.

The chain employs TRBV5-4 and TRBJ2-3; TCRdb reports TRBD1, a call that lacks DNA to check it against. Germline lookup yields CDR1 SGHNT and CDR2 YYREEE (reference sequence). The CDR3 consists of 13 residues. The CDR3 region is CAPGDRATDTQYF.

This rearrangement joins TRBV5-6 to TRBJ2-7; lacking DNA, the TRBD1 call made by TCRdb goes unchecked. Germline V lookup: CDR1 SGHDT, CDR2 YYEEEE. CDR3 length equals 16 residues. This chain's CDR3 is CASSLYTGIGSYEQYF.

V gene TRBV29-1 combines with J gene TRBJ2-1; TCRdb gives TRBD1 as the D gene, but with no DNA this cannot be confirmed. Germline values: CDR1 SQVTM, CDR2 ANQGSEA. This CDR3 has 16 amino acids. CDR3 sequence: CSVEDRGDKYYNEQFF.

V and J are TRBV5-1 and TRBJ2-2; TCRdb selects TRBD1, and the lack of DNA leaves this call unchecked. Germline V gene lookup returns CDR1 SGHRS and CDR2 YFSETQ. CDR3 size: 16 residues. CDR3 loop: CASSPGDRGISGELFF.

V is TRBV19 and J is TRBJ2-5; TCRdb designates TRBD2, a call that cannot be tested without DNA. CDR1 and CDR2 from the germline V gene are LNHDA and SQIVND (reference sequence). CDR3 length equals 15 residues. CDR3 amino acids: CASSMRRGGGETQYF.

The V call is TRBV11-2, the J call TRBJ1-3; TCRdb's assignment of TRBD1 cannot be checked, as there is no DNA. The CDR3 has 12 residues. The V gene's germline CDR1 is SGHAT and CDR2 FQNNGV. The CDR3 is CASSPGKNTIYF.

The genes are TRBV20-1 and TRBJ2-7; the D gene TCRdb calls, TRBD2, cannot be checked with no DNA. This CDR3 spans 13 amino acids. The germline V gene has CDR1 DFQATT and CDR2 SNEGSKA (reference sequence). This CDR3 reads CSAVSGNSYEQYF.

V usage is TRBV4-2 and J usage is TRBJ2-1; TCRdb outputs TRBD2, but without DNA this stays unchecked. CDR3 length: 13 amino acids. From germline, CDR1 is LGHNA and CDR2 YNFKEQ. The CDR3 loop reads CASRDFPYNEQFF.

V gene TRBV9 combines with J gene TRBJ1-1; the D call of TRBD1 rests on TCRdb alone, since no DNA is present to check it. CDR1 and CDR2 (germline): SGDLS, YYNGEE. The CDR3 has 13 amino acids. CDR3: CASGGRELTEAFF.

This chain connects TRBV7-9 to TRBJ1-1. The CDR3 has 13 amino acids. Per germline, CDR1 SEHNR and CDR2 FQNEAQ (reference sequence). CDR3 region: CASSLSRNTEAFF.

The chain carries TRBV11-2 and TRBJ2-1. The CDR3 consists of 12 residues. Germline V CDR1 and CDR2: SGHAT, FQNNGV. Here the CDR3 reads CASGPSYNEQFF.

The rearrangement joins TRBV19 to TRBJ2-2. The CDR3 has 13 amino acids. Germline CDR1 and CDR2: LNHDA and SQIVND (reference sequence). CDR3 sequence reads: CASSIAVGGELFF.

The chain uses TRBV20-1 and TRBJ1-5; as DNA is missing, the TRBD1 call by TCRdb cannot be tested. The CDR3 sequence is 15 residues long. Germline values: CDR1 DFQATT, CDR2 SNEGSKA (reference sequence). CDR3 region: CSAAKGAGVNQPQHF.

The chain recombines TRBV29-1 with TRBJ1-1; without DNA, the TCRdb call of TRBD1 cannot be checked. This CDR3 has 14 residues. CDR1 and CDR2 (germline): SQVTM, ANQGSEA. This CDR3 reads CSAQTGAGNTEAFF.

V gene TRBV7-8 combines with J gene TRBJ1-6. Per germline, CDR1 SGHVS and CDR2 FQNEAQ. The CDR3 has 15 residues. The CDR3 protein is CASSLLWRTGSPLHF.

The gene calls are TRBV12-3 or TRBV12-4 and TRBJ2-7; checking the TCRdb D call of TRBD1 is not possible without DNA. The CDR3 runs to 12 residues. CDR3 residues: CASSTGVNEQYF.

The chain joins TRBV7-9 to TRBJ2-2. Germline CDR1 SEHNR, CDR2 FQNEAQ (reference sequence). The CDR3 loop spans 14 amino acids. CDR3 protein: CARADGANTGELFF.

The rearrangement uses TRBV7-9 and TRBJ2-5. Per the germline V gene, CDR1 is SEHNR and CDR2 is FQNEAQ (reference sequence). There are 12 residues in the CDR3. The CDR3 loop is CASSFAPETQYF. Complete variable domain (other parts from reference TRBV7-9 and TRBJ2-5): DTGVSQNPRHKITKRGQNVTFRCDPISEHNRLYWYRQTLGQGPEFLTYFQNEAQLEKSRLLSDRFSAERPKGSFSTLEIQRTEQGDSAMYLCASSFAPETQYFGPGTRLLVL.

This chain uses TRBV30 with TRBJ2-7; without DNA, the TCRdb call of TRBD2 cannot be checked. The germline V gene has CDR1 GTSNPN and CDR2 SVGIG (reference sequence). The CDR3 runs to 13 residues. CDR3 in amino acids: CAWKRAGIYEQYF.

The rearrangement links TRBV11-2 to TRBJ1-4; lacking DNA, the TRBD1 call made by TCRdb goes unchecked. This CDR3 region has 14 residues. The germline gives CDR1 SGHAT, CDR2 FQNNGV. CDR3 protein: CASSTRTGREKLFF.

The rearrangement links TRBV20-1 to TRBJ1-2; TCRdb selects TRBD1, and the lack of DNA leaves this call unchecked. The CDR3 is made up of 16 amino acids. Germline V gene data show CDR1 as DFQATT and CDR2 as SNEGSKA (reference sequence). The CDR3 spells CSARERAGGPNYGYTF.

The rearrangement links TRBV5-4 to TRBJ2-7; TCRdb reports TRBD1, a call that lacks DNA to check it against. There are 13 residues in the CDR3. Germline loops: CDR1 SGHNT, CDR2 YYREEE (reference sequence). CDR3 region: CASRRSGGDEQYF.

The V call is TRBV7-2, the J call TRBJ1-6; the D gene TCRdb calls, TRBD1, cannot be checked with no DNA. Looked up from germline, CDR1 is SGHTA and CDR2 is FQGNSA. The CDR3 is 14 amino acids. The CDR3 spells CASSLRDRASPLHF.